This TCR beta chain was identified during a study of cytomegalovirus exposure and HLA in healthy donors. Researchers ran the PCR with 60 Vbeta and 13 Jbeta primers. Libraries were prepared by immunoSEQ multiplex PCR; TCRdb keeps only in-frame clonotypes and omits some of them. In the table there are about 110,000 clones, approximately 14% of which are singletons. This clone was detected only a few times. Trimming removed 2 bases at V and 6 bases at J, with 7 bases between. The CDR3 totals 12 residues. Germline lookup yields CDR1 SEHNR and CDR2 FQNEAQ (reference sequence). The receptor was derived from a female donor in good health and CMV-seronegative. The sequenced sample consisted of PBMCs. V gene TRBV7-9 combines with J gene TRBJ1-1; no reliable D call. CDR3 coding DNA: TGTGCCAGCAGCTTATATGGGCCTGAAGCTTTCTTT. It encodes CASSLYGPEAFF.